The rows below give T cell receptor beta chains drawn from one sample of a study of CD8+ T cells in alopecia areata. Repertoires were generated with immunoSEQ multiplex PCR, while TCRdb's copy carries only in-frame clones and drops some. The data hold some 110,000 clones, with approximately 54% observed a single time. This specimen consisted of CD8+ T cells sorted from blood, obtained at week 24, from a patient treated with tofacitinib. These receptors all come from a human donor with alopecia areata. The CDR3 runs from the conserved cysteine through the conserved F or W. The order of the fields is D gene, CDR3 length, V gene, J gene, CDR3 protein. A D gene is named only where the DNA matches it firmly.

D gene: NA
CDR3 length: 15
V gene: TRBV11-2
J gene: TRBJ2-3
CDR3 protein: CASHGLQGKTDTQYF

D gene: NA
CDR3 length: 13
V gene: TRBV29-1
J gene: TRBJ1-1
CDR3 protein: CSVEDSGDTEAFF

D gene: NA
CDR3 length: 15
V gene: TRBV4-1
J gene: TRBJ2-7
CDR3 protein: CASSPRVSGSYEQYF

D gene: NA
CDR3 length: 14
V gene: TRBV27
J gene: TRBJ1-1
CDR3 protein: CASSLVPLNTEAFF

D gene: NA
CDR3 length: 12
V gene: TRBV5-4
J gene: TRBJ1-1
CDR3 protein: CASTLGSAEAFF

D gene: NA
CDR3 length: 15
V gene: TRBV27
J gene: TRBJ1-1
CDR3 protein: CASSLSLGVNTEAFF

D gene: TRBD1
CDR3 length: 13
V gene: TRBV30
J gene: TRBJ2-1
CDR3 protein: CAWSRDSRNEQLF

D gene: NA
CDR3 length: 15
V gene: TRBV7-9
J gene: TRBJ2-7
CDR3 protein: CASSPTGESLYEQYF

D gene: NA
CDR3 length: 12
V gene: TRBV29-1
J gene: TRBJ1-5
CDR3 protein: CSVAGGNQPQHF

D gene: NA
CDR3 length: 15
V gene: TRBV29-1
J gene: TRBJ2-7
CDR3 protein: CSVEGTNQGIYEQYF

D gene: NA
CDR3 length: 14
V gene: TRBV5-4
J gene: TRBJ1-1
CDR3 protein: CASRGGGVSTEAFF

D gene: NA
CDR3 length: 16
V gene: TRBV27
J gene: TRBJ2-1
CDR3 protein: CASSLRRASLGNEQFF

D gene: NA
CDR3 length: 15
V gene: TRBV29-1
J gene: TRBJ1-2
CDR3 protein: CSVGVGKTANYGYTF

D gene: NA
CDR3 length: 13
V gene: TRBV12-5
J gene: TRBJ1-5
CDR3 protein: CASGLPSNQPQHF